Listed here are 26 T cell receptor beta chains from one sample, sequenced in a study of cytomegalovirus exposure and HLA in healthy donors. The PCR employed 60 Vbeta primers together with 13 Jbeta primers. Clones were read by immunoSEQ multiplex PCR, and TCRdb kept only the in-frame ones, dropping some. The sample has about 100,000 clones; 60% to 80% are singletons. What was sequenced was PBMCs. All receptors come from a man over 45 in good health and CMV-seropositive.

This chain uses TRBV11-3 with TRBJ2-1; D uncertain. The CDR3 is 13 amino acids. V was trimmed by 5 bases and J by 7 bases, leaving 12 bases between them. Germline V CDR1 and CDR2: SGHNT, YENEEA. This CDR3 is CASSPGPENEQFF. Here the CDR3 DNA reads TGTGCCAGCAGCCCAGGCCCGGAAAATGAGCAGTTCTTC.

The J gene is TRBJ2-7, the V gene TRBV11-2; D remains ambiguous. The germline V and J ends were trimmed by 5 bases and 0 bases, with 17 bases remaining between them. The CDR3 is made up of 16 amino acids. Germline V gene sequence: CDR1 SGHAT, CDR2 FQNNGV. The CDR3 DNA is TGTGCCAGCAGCCGCCCCAGTTCGAGGAGCTCCTACGAGCAGTACTTC. This encodes CASSRPSSRSSYEQYF.

This chain uses TRBV19 with TRBJ1-3; 7 nucleotides line up with TRBD1. Looked up from germline, CDR1 is LNHDA and CDR2 is SQIVND (reference sequence). The CDR3 loop spans 15 amino acids. V was pared by 7 bases and J by 3 bases, with 9 bases of the junction left unmatched. The CDR3 is CASTSTGSIGNTIYF. The CDR3, as DNA: TGTGCCAGTACCTCGACAGGGTCGATTGGAAACACCATATATTTT. Drawing the rest from reference TRBV19 and TRBJ1-3, the complete variable domain is DGGITQSPKYLFRKEGQNVTLSCEQNLNHDAMYWYRQDPGQGLRLIYYSQIVNDFQKGDIAEGYSVSREKKESFPLTVTSAQKNPTAFYLCASTSTGSIGNTIYFGEGSWLTVV.

This chain links TRBV7-9 with TRBJ2-7, with TRBD1 matching over 9 bases. The ends lost 2 bases at V and 2 bases at J; junction bases unmatched: 7. The germline V gene has CDR1 SEHNR and CDR2 FQNEAQ (reference sequence). The CDR3 length is 16 residues. The CDR3 DNA reads TGTGCCAGCAGCTTAAGGGGACAGGGACCCGCCTACGAGCAGTACTTC. The encoded protein is CASSLRGQGPAYEQYF.

The rearrangement joins TRBV4-1 to TRBJ2-3, with TRBD2 matching 8 bases. The germline V gene has CDR1 MGHRA and CDR2 YSYEKL. V shed 2 bases and J 2 bases; nucleotides not matched to a gene: 12. CDR3 length: 18 amino acids. The CDR3 nucleotides read TGCGCCAGCAGCCAAACATGGCCGGCTAGCGGGTACACAGATACGCAGTATTTT. Encoded protein: CASSQTWPASGYTDTQYF.

This clone was observed a handful of times. This rearrangement joins TRBV7-3 to TRBJ2-3, with D tentatively TRBD1 (6 bases). The germline gives CDR1 SGHTA, CDR2 FQGTGA. The V end lost 5 bases, the J end lost 5 bases, and 11 bases lay between the germline ends. CDR3 length equals 13 residues. CDR3 protein: CASSQGPIDTQYF. The CDR3, as DNA: TGTGCCAGCAGCCAGGGGCCCATAGATACGCAGTATTTT. The full variable domain, with the rest looked up from reference TRBV7-3 and TRBJ2-3, is GAGVSQTPSNKVTEKGKYVELRCDPISGHTALYWYRQSLGQGPEFLIYFQGTGAADDSGLPNDRFFAVRPEGSVSTLKIQRTERGDSAVYLCASSQGPIDTQYFGPGTRLTVL.

A note on this clone: This sample also contains other DNA sequences that code for the same CDR3. The rearrangement joins TRBV6-5 to TRBJ1-1, with D perhaps matching TRBD1 (5 bases). V was shortened by 3 bases and J by 5 bases, with 13 bases between the two germline ends. The CDR3 runs 14 residues. CDR1 MNHEY and CDR2 SVGAGI come from the germline V gene. The CDR3 bases are TGTGCCAGCAGTTATTCGCGGGGGGAGACTGAAGCTTTCTTT. It codes for CASSYSRGETEAFF.

This chain links TRBV27 with TRBJ2-1, with TRBD2 as a possible D gene (6 bases). CDR1 is MNHEY and CDR2 is SMNVEV in the germline V gene (reference sequence). This CDR3 contains 15 residues. The germline V and J ends were trimmed by 7 bases and 3 bases, with 16 bases remaining between them. CDR3 region: CASTPARGVYNEQFF. CDR3 bases: TGTGCCAGCACCCCGGCGCGGGGCGTCTACAATGAGCAGTTCTTC.

This clone was counted a single time. CDR3 loop: CAISERTGGYEQYF. Here the CDR3 DNA reads TGTGCCATCAGTGAGAGGACAGGAGGGTACGAGCAGTACTTC. The rearrangement links TRBV10-3 to TRBJ2-7; tentatively, D is TRBD1 (7 bases). Germline lookup yields CDR1 ENHRY and CDR2 SYGVKD. This CDR3 has 14 residues. Trimming cost V 2 bases and J 4 bases, with 12 bases left between them.

The CDR3, as DNA: TGTGCCAGCAGGAGTCAGGAGGGGCGGACTGGCTACACCTTC. It specifies CASRSQEGRTGYTF. This chain connects TRBV28 to TRBJ1-2; a weak D match, TRBD1 (5 bases). CDR1 is MDHEN and CDR2 is SYDVKM in the germline V gene. This CDR3 contains 14 residues. V shed 6 bases and J shed 7 bases, with 18 bases lying between them.

This chain's CDR3 is CASSFMTGVNYGYTF. The DNA for the CDR3 is TGCGCCAGCAGCTTCATGACAGGGGTTAACTATGGCTACACCTTC. This rearrangement joins TRBV5-1 to TRBJ1-2; 8 positions match TRBD1. The trim removed 2 bases at V and 1 base at J, leaving 4 bases unmatched. This CDR3 spans 15 amino acids. Germline V lookup: CDR1 SGHRS, CDR2 YFSETQ.

The chain recombines TRBV10-3 with TRBJ1-3, with D perhaps TRBD1 (5 bases). The germline V gene encodes CDR1 ENHRY and CDR2 SYGVKD. This CDR3 comprises 16 residues. V lost 3 bases and J 0 bases, leaving 12 bases between the germline ends. The CDR3 region is CAISDMQGRSGNTIYF. The CDR3 nucleotides are TGTGCCATCAGTGATATGCAGGGCCGCTCTGGAAACACCATATATTTT.

The chain links TRBV5-1 to TRBJ2-3, with D perhaps matching TRBD2 (6 bases). CDR3 length equals 16 residues. Germline assignment: CDR1 SGHRS and CDR2 YFSETQ. Trimming cost V 0 bases and J 1 base, with 12 bases left between them. Here the CDR3 DNA reads TGCGCCAGCAGCTTGGTGGGCGGGGAGGGCACAGATACGCAGTATTTT. This translates into CASSLVGGEGTDTQYF. The full variable domain, completed using reference TRBV5-1 and TRBJ2-3, is KAGVTQTPRYLIKTRGQQVTLSCSPISGHRSVSWYQQTPGQGLQFLFEYFSETQRNKGNFPGRFSGRQFSNSRSEMNVSTLELGDSALYLCASSLVGGEGTDTQYFGPGTRLTVL.

The V call is TRBV4-1, the J call TRBJ1-5; TRBD1 aligns across 8 bases. After removal of 2 bases from V and 8 bases from J, the junction contained 8 bases not matched to a gene. The CDR3 runs to 15 residues. Germline V lookup: CDR1 MGHRA, CDR2 YSYEKL. CDR3 in amino acids: CASSQSRQGYEPQHF. The CDR3 region has the DNA TGCGCCAGCAGCCAATCCCGACAGGGGTACGAGCCCCAGCATTTT.

This rearrangement joins TRBV9 to TRBJ2-5, with TRBD2 as a possible D gene (5 bases). CDR1 is SGDLS and CDR2 is YYNGEE in the germline V gene. The ends were cut back, 0 bases at V and 5 bases at J, with 14 bases in the middle. The CDR3 totals 15 residues. CDR3 amino acids: CASSVGPAWRETQYF. CDR3 sequence (DNA): TGTGCCAGCAGCGTAGGCCCAGCATGGAGGGAGACCCAGTACTTC.

V and J are TRBV2 and TRBJ1-2; D is unresolved. CDR3 length: 14 amino acids. CDR1 and CDR2 (germline): SNHLY, FYNNEI. The V gene lost 2 bases and the J gene lost 2 bases, with 9 bases spanning the gap. CDR3 in amino acids: CASSELGGNYGYTF. In nucleotides, the CDR3 is TGTGCCAGCAGTGAACTGGGAGGGAACTATGGCTACACCTTC.

The rearrangement joins TRBV5-1 to TRBJ2-1; possible D gene TRBD2, 5 bases. The ends were cut back, 0 bases at V and 4 bases at J, with 14 bases in the middle. CDR1 SGHRS and CDR2 YFSETQ come from the germline V gene. This CDR3 has 16 residues. CDR3 nucleotide sequence: TGCGCCAGCAGCTTGGAAGGAGACCAGCGGTACAATGAGCAGTTCTTC. Protein: CASSLEGDQRYNEQFF. The full variable domain, rest sourced from reference TRBV5-1 and TRBJ2-1, is KAGVTQTPRYLIKTRGQQVTLSCSPISGHRSVSWYQQTPGQGLQFLFEYFSETQRNKGNFPGRFSGRQFSNSRSEMNVSTLELGDSALYLCASSLEGDQRYNEQFFGPGTRLTVL.

The rearrangement uses TRBV7-9 and TRBJ2-5; D is possibly TRBD2 (6 bases). The J call may be mistaken, given a closer DNA end match to TRBJ2-7. Germline lookup yields CDR1 SEHNR and CDR2 FQNEAQ (reference sequence). This CDR3 has 13 residues. The CDR3 here is CASSPAGLYEQYF. In DNA, the CDR3 is TGTGCCAGCAGCCCAGCGGGTTTGTACGAGCAGTACTTC.

The V and J genes are TRBV30 and TRBJ1-2, with D possibly TRBD1 on 5 matching bases. Trimming removed 0 bases from V and 3 bases from J, with 23 bases in between. CDR3 length: 18 residues. In germline, CDR1 is GTSNPN, CDR2 SVGIG (reference sequence). DNA of the CDR3: TGTGCCTGGAGTGTAAGGTGGCAGGGAGCGGGAATGGACTATGGCTACACCTTC. It is translated as CAWSVRWQGAGMDYGYTF.

This clone was observed a few times. The chain carries TRBV9 and TRBJ1-3, with D uncertain. V was clipped by 2 bases and J by 4 bases, with 10 bases between them. CDR3 length: 14 residues. Germline V lookup: CDR1 SGDLS, CDR2 YYNGEE. CDR3 loop: CASSVGRSGNTIYF. For the CDR3, the DNA is TGTGCCAGCAGCGTGGGGAGAAGCGGAAACACCATATATTTT.

This clone showed up just a few times. The chain is built from TRBV11-2 and TRBJ2-2; TRBD2 might be the D (5 bases). Germline-derived CDR1 and CDR2 are SGHAT and FQNNGV. This CDR3 comprises 18 residues. Trimming removed 0 bases at V and 7 bases at J, with 21 bases between. The CDR3 DNA is TGTGCCAGCAGCTTAGATGATGGGCAGGCGGGTTTAAGCGGGGAGCTGTTTTTT. Translating gives CASSLDDGQAGLSGELFF.

The CDR3 loop is CASSPRTGGDYEQYF. CDR3 nucleotide sequence: TGTGCCAGCAGCCCCAGGACAGGGGGCGACTACGAGCAGTACTTC. The V call is TRBV9, the J call TRBJ2-7; 11 bases are a match to TRBD1. The CDR3 totals 15 residues. Germline-derived CDR1 and CDR2 are SGDLS and YYNGEE. V lost 4 bases, J lost 3 bases, and 6 bases stayed unmatched.

The chain carries TRBV28 and TRBJ2-5, with 10 bases identical to TRBD1. The DNA end lines up better with TRBJ2-7; the J call may be wrong. There are 18 residues in the CDR3. Germline-derived CDR1 and CDR2 are MDHEN and SYDVKM. The CDR3 bases are TGTGCCAGCAGTTTATGGACTAGGGGACAGGGGTTCTCCTACGAGCAGTACTTC. Translation gives CASSLWTRGQGFSYEQYF.

The chain joins TRBV30 to TRBJ2-5, with D maybe TRBD1 (6 bases). This CDR3 spans 12 amino acids. Deletions cut 0 bases from V and 4 bases from J, with 6 bases between. Germline CDR1 is GTSNPN and CDR2 is SVGIG (reference sequence). CDR3 sequence: CAWSVQGETQYF. CDR3 DNA: TGTGCCTGGAGTGTACAGGGAGAGACCCAGTACTTC.

This clone has just a few counts. The V and J genes are TRBV6-5 and TRBJ2-7; 7 bases agree with TRBD1. Looked up from germline, CDR1 is MNHEY and CDR2 is SVGAGI. The CDR3 extends over 12 amino acids. J gave up 5 bases and V 9 bases, and 7 bases lay outside the gene matches. CDR3 residues: CASWDSLHEQYF. The DNA for the CDR3 is TGTGCCAGTTGGGACAGTCTGCACGAGCAGTACTTC.

This clone was observed a handful of times. The junction and the germline gene differ at one end; a read error may be behind it. J is TRBJ1-3 and V is TRBV6-1, with unresolved D. The CDR3 has 15 amino acids. Germline assignment: CDR1 MNHNS and CDR2 SASEGT. The CDR3 spells CAISSDGNAGNTIYF. As DNA, the CDR3 is TGTGCCATCAGTTCAGACGGGAACGCTGGAAACACCATATATTTT.